This TCR beta chain was found in a study of beta chain features in type 1 diabetes (dated by TCRdb to between 2018 and 2020). About the full investigation: Mean age, gender distribution, total cell number and subset yield were not different between patients and healthy donors. The study compared the TCRB repertoires of sorted circulating CD4+ T cell subsets in recently diagnosed type 1 diabetes patients with those in matched healthy donors. Across all samples, some 110,000,000 sorted cells were examined, and cell number per subset correlated strongly with RNA yield. Whereas all 28 donors provided naive and central memory subsets, regulatory and stem cell-like memory subsets were isolated from just 8 patients and about eight healthy donors.

Each donor gave one peripheral blood draw, approximately 100 mL on average, collected into heparinised tubes. Naive, central memory, regulatory and stem cell-like memory CD4+ T cells were sorted on a BD FACSAria II using a panel including CD45RO, CCR7, CD25, CD127, CD95 and CD27. All sorted populations exceeded 95% purity. PBMCs were isolated right away by Lymphoprep density gradient centrifugation and were stained directly, without culture. So that batch effects would be minimized, each experiment stained and sorted samples in pairs, pairing one healthy donor with one patient. Results the study describes overall, beyond this receptor: Shorter templates might have been favored by PCR, but patient and control samples were amplified and corrected together, so both groups would have been affected equally by any skew. Naive, central memory and regulatory TCRB repertoires appeared more similar among patients than among healthy donors. Because cDNA was sequenced instead of genomic DNA, highly expressing activated cells could be over-represented, though the groups showed no difference in activation or CD3 levels. Fewer insertions and more nucleotide deletions at VDJ recombination sites were observed in patients with type 1 diabetes, implying thymic rearrangement abnormalities. In all four CD4+ subsets, TCRB CDR3 length was moderately but significantly shorter in type 1 diabetes patients. Because the HLA sub-analyses included only small numbers of individuals, any influence of HLA type on TCRB rearrangement was left unresolved.

This clone has a handful of counts. Its target antigen remains unknown. Base qualities were left out, and no much larger clone turns up one base away. The CDR3 holds 14 amino acids from the cysteine to the phenylalanine. The read is trimmed to its CDR3 DNA, 42 bases read in frame from base 1. The High Capacity cDNA Reverse Transcription Kit was used to reverse transcribe all of the isolated RNA, meaning that expressed TCRB transcripts were what got sequenced. Naive, central memory and regulatory T cell samples underwent deep immunoSEQ sequencing, averaging about 3.57 million total reads per sample. After sorted cells were lysed in RLT buffer, RNA was extracted with DNase-treated RNeasy Micro or Mini kits, with the choice depending on cell number. To prevent cross-contamination, every cell subset was processed on its own, while patient and healthy donor samples were processed together. Using the immunoSEQ multiplex PCR, TCRB sequences were amplified from cDNA into 87-bp fragments spanning the CDR3 region. The amplicons were sequenced using the Illumina HiSeq platform. Regarding the original processing steps: Synthetic template baselines were used to correct PCR bias computationally, reads within Hamming distance 2 were collapsed, and singletons that could not be merged were discarded. Reads were aligned against IMGT to assign V, D and J genes, CDR3 length and insertions or deletions at six rearrangement sites. Clonotype counts were normalized to sorted cell number within each subset before computing true diversity and Gini coefficients with the tcR R package. The overlap coefficient, calculated on TCRB nucleotide sequences, was used to measure repertoire sharing. Out-of-frame TCRB sequences from naive cells were analyzed to stand in for the pre-selection repertoire. What TCRdb holds here is the immuneACCESS table cut down to in-frame rearrangements. Part of the clones is not present; checked against another copy, under half of the missing clones reflect an unresolved V gene, and the others are unexplained. That table supplies the V and J calls and clone size; D and trimming were determined from the DNA. This sample has 860,000 or so clones in its table, and roughly 15% of those were observed once. The ten largest clones capture around 0.02% of the sample.

This receptor was taken from a woman younger than 35 in good health. The V gene is TRBV21-1 and the J gene is TRBJ2-7; no DNA check was done on the table's D call, TRBD2. TRBV21-1 is termed a pseudogene. The sequenced sample was naive CD4+ T cells from blood. The cell subset or site label corresponds to: true naive CD4+ T cells. The CDR3 is CASSQQGTSYEQYF. The bases read TGTGCCAGCAGCCAACAGGGGACTAGCTACGAGCAGTACTTC.